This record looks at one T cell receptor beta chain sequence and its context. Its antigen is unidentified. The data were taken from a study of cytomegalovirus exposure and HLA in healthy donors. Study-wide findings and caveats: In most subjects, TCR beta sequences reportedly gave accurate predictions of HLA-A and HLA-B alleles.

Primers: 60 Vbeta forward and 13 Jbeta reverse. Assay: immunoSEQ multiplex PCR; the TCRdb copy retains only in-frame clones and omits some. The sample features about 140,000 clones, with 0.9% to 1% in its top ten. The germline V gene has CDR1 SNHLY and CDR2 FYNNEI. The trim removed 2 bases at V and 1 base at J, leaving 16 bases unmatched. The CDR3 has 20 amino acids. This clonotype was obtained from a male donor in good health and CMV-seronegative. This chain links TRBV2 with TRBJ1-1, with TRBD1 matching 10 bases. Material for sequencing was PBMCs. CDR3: CASSEIVLDRGRPPNTEAFF. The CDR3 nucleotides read TGTGCCAGCAGTGAAATCGTCCTCGACAGGGGGCGTCCGCCGAACACTGAAGCTTTCTTT.